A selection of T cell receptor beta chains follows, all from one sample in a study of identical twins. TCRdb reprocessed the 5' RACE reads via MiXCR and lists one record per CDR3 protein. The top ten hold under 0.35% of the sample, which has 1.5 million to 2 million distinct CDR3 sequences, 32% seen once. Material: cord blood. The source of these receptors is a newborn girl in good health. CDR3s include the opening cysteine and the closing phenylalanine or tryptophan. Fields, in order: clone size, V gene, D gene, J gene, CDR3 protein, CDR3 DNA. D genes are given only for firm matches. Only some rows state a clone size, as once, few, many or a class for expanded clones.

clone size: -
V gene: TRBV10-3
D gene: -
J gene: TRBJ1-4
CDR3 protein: CAISSATNEKLFF
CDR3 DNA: TGTGCCATCAGCAGTGCAACTAATGAAAAACTGTTTTTT

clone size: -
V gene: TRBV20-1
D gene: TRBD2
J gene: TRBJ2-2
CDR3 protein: CSATRLAGNTGELFF
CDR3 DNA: TGCAGTGCTACCCGACTAGCGGGGAACACCGGGGAGCTGTTTTTT

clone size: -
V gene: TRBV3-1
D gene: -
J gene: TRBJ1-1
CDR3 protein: CASSQDRGEEAFF
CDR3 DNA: TGTGCCAGCAGCCAAGATCGAGGGGAGGAAGCTTTCTTT

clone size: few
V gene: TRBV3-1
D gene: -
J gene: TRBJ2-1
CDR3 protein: CASRSSTGYNEQFF
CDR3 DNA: TGTGCCAGCAGGTCCTCGACGGGCTACAATGAGCAGTTCTTC

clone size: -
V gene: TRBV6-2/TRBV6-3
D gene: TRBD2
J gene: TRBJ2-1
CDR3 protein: CASSYWDYTNNEQFF
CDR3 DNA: TGTGCCAGCAGTTACTGGGACTACACGAACAATGAGCAGTTCTTC

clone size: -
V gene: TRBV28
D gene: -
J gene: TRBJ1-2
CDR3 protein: CASSPDRFGYTF
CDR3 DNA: TGTGCCAGCAGCCCGGATAGGTTTGGCTACACCTTC

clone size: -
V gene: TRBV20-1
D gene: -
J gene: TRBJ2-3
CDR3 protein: CSASKEVTDTQYF
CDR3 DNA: TGCAGTGCTAGCAAGGAGGTCACAGATACGCAGTATTTT

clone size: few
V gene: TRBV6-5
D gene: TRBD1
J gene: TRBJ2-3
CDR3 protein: CASSSWTGTGGTDTQYF
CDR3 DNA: TGTGCCAGCAGTTCGTGGACCGGGACAGGGGGCACAGATACGCAGTATTTT

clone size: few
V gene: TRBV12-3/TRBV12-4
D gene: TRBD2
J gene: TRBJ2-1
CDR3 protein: CASGSGLAAGSYNEQFF
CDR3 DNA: TGTGCCAGCGGCTCGGGACTAGCCGCCGGCTCCTACAATGAGCAGTTCTTC

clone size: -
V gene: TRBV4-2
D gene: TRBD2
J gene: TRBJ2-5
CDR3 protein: CASSQPSGTSGHSEQYF
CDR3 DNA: TGTGCCAGCAGCCAGCCCTCCGGGACTAGCGGTCACAGTGAGCAGTACTTC

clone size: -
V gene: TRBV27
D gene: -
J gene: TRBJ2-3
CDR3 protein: CASSSETDTQYF
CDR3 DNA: TGTGCCAGCAGTTCCGAGACCGATACGCAGTATTTT

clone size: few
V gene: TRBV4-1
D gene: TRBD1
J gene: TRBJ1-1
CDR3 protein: CASSRGTGRKMNTEAFF
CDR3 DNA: TGCGCCAGCAGCCGCGGGACAGGGAGAAAAATGAACACTGAAGCTTTCTTT

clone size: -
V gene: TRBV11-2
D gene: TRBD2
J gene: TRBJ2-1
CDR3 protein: CASSLDRTSGQFF
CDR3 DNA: TGTGCCAGCAGCTTAGATAGGACTAGCGGGCAGTTCTTC

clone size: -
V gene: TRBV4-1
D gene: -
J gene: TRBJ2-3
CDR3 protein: CASSPRPATDTQYF
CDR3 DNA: TGCGCCAGCAGCCCACGACCGGCCACAGATACGCAGTATTTT

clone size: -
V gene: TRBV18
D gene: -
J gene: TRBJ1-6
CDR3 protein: CASSPGPGAPLHF
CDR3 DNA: TGTGCCAGCTCACCAGGGCCTGGAGCACCCCTCCACTTT

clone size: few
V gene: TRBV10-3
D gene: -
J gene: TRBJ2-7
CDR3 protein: CAIRGASYEQYF
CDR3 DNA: TGTGCCATCAGGGGGGCCTCCTACGAGCAGTACTTC

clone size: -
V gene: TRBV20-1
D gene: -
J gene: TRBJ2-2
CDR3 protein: CSARRNGELFF
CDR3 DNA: TGCAGTGCCCGTAGGAACGGGGAGCTGTTTTTT

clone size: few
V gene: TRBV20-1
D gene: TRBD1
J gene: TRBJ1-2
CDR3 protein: CSARQGAVGYTF
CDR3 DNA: TGCAGTGCTCGACAGGGGGCGGTTGGCTACACCTTC

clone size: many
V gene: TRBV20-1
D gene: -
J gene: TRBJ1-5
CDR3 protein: CSARDLRGGQPQHF
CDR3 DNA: TGCAGTGCTAGAGATCTTCGGGGGGGCCAGCCCCAGCATTTT

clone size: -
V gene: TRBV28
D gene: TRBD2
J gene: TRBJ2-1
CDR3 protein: CASSTPCGRARGYNEQFF
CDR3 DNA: TGTGCCAGCAGTACCCCCTGCGGGAGGGCCAGAGGGTACAATGAGCAGTTCTTC

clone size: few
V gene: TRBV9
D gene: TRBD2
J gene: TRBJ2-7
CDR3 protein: CASSVVSGGYNEQYF
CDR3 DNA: TGTGCCAGCAGCGTAGTCAGCGGGGGCTACAATGAGCAGTACTTC

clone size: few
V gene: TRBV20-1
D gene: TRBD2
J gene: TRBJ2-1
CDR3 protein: CSASGGRLWNEQFF
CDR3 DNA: TGCAGTGCTAGTGGCGGGAGGCTGTGGAATGAGCAGTTCTTC

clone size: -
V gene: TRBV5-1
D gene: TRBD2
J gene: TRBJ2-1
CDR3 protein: CASSLGLAGAGAYNEQFF
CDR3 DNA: TGCGCCAGCAGCTTGGGACTAGCGGGAGCGGGCGCCTACAATGAGCAGTTCTTC

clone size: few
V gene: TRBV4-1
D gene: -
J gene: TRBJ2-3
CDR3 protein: CASSQGLVPQNTQYF
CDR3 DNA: TGCGCCAGCAGCCAAGGTCTTGTCCCCCAGAATACGCAGTATTTT

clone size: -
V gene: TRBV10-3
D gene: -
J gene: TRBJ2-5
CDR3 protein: CAISGASIGGTQYF
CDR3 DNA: TGTGCCATCAGTGGGGCTAGTATTGGGGGGACCCAGTACTTC